This is a list of T cell receptor beta chains from one sample in a study of tumor-infiltrating lymphocytes in primary liver carcinoma. TCRdb reanalysed the multiplex PCR reads using MiXCR and keeps one entry per CDR3 protein. The sample carries a few hundred thousand distinct CDR3 sequences, 45% to 70% recorded once. The sequencing sample was made of peripheral blood. These receptor sequences come from a woman between 25 and 40 years old with primary liver carcinoma and hepatitis B virus infection. Both conserved end residues are part of each CDR3. The D gene is left open where the match is weak. Rows may omit the clone size; those that give it use once, few, many or a size class.

j_gene,d_gene,len,abundance,v_gene,CDR3nt,CDR3aa
TRBJ1-2,-,15,-,TRBV28,TGTGCCAGCAGTTTAAGTGGTTCGGGAGGGGCCGGCTACACCTTC,CASSLSGSGGAGYTF
TRBJ1-1,-,14,-,TRBV6-5,TGTGCCAGCATACCCCCGGGGGCAAGGACTGAAGCTTTCTTT,CASIPPGARTEAFF
TRBJ2-2,-,11,many,TRBV4-1,TGCGCCAGCAGCCAGTCCGGGGAGCTGTTTTTT,CASSQSGELFF
TRBJ1-6,-,12,many,TRBV12-3/TRBV12-4,TGTGCCAGCAGTAGACAGGACTCACCCCTCCACTTT,CASSRQDSPLHF
TRBJ2-2,TRBD1,17,-,TRBV4-1,TGCGCCAGCAGCCAAGAGAGACAGAGAATGAACACAGGGGAGCTGTTATTT,CASSQERQRMNTGELLF
TRBJ2-3,-,13,-,TRBV29-1,TGCAGCATTACATCAGCGGTCACAGATACGCAGTATTTT,CSITSAVTDTQYF
TRBJ1-2,-,17,few,TRBV5-6,TGTGCCAGCAGCTTGGTTAGATTGCGGACGTCTAACTATGGCTACACCTTC,CASSLVRLRTSNYGYTF
TRBJ1-2,-,15,-,TRBV12-3/TRBV12-4,TGTGCCTGCAGTCCCGGGGATCGGGGCTCCTATGGCTACACCTTC,CACSPGDRGSYGYTF
TRBJ2-1,-,14,many,TRBV6-5,TGTGCCAGCAGTCAGCGGAGCTCCTACAATGAGCAGTTCTTC,CASSQRSSYNEQFF
TRBJ2-5,-,16,-,TRBV9,TGTGCCAGCAGCGTACAGGACCGCGGAGGAACAGAGACCCAGTACTTC,CASSVQDRGGTETQYF
TRBJ2-5,-,14,-,TRBV7-9,TGTGCCAGCAGCTTAGAAGTGACGCAAGAGACCCAGTACTTC,CASSLEVTQETQYF
TRBJ2-7,-,13,-,TRBV12-3/TRBV12-4,TGTGCTAGCAGCCAGGTCACCACCTACGAGCAGTACTTC,CASSQVTTYEQYF
TRBJ2-4,-,15,-,TRBV6-5,TGTGCCAGCAGTTACTCACACAGAGGCAAAAACATTCAGTACTTC,CASSYSHRGKNIQYF
TRBJ2-2,-,16,few,TRBV6-6,TGTGCCAGCAGTTACTCCCGGGGAGGTTTAACCGGGGAGCTGTTTTTT,CASSYSRGGLTGELFF
TRBJ2-1,-,14,-,TRBV5-4,TGTGCCAGGAGCTTGCCTAGTGGGACCCATGAGCAGTTCTTC,CARSLPSGTHEQFF
TRBJ2-1,-,14,-,TRBV11-2,TGTGCCAGCAGCTTAGAGGCAAGCCTCATGGAGCAGTTCTTC,CASSLEASLMEQFF
TRBJ2-1,TRBD2,17,-,TRBV7-8,TGTACCAGCAGCTTACGAGGAGGGACTAGGGGATACAATGAGCAGTTCTTC,CTSSLRGGTRGYNEQFF